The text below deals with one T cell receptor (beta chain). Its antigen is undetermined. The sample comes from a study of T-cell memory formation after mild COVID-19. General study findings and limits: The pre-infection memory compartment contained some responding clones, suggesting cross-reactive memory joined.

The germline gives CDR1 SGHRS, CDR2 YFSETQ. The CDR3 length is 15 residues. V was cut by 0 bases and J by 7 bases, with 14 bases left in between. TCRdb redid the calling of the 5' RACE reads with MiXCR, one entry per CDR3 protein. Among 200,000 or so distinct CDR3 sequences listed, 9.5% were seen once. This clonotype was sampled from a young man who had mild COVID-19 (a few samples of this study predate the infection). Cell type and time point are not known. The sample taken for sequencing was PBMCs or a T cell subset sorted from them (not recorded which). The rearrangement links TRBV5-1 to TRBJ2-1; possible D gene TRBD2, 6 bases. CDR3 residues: CASSLAPGLKNEQFF. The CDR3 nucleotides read TGCGCCAGCAGCTTGGCCCCGGGACTTAAAAATGAGCAGTTCTTC.